Listed below are T cell receptor beta chains from one sample, sequenced in a study of blood T cells in healthy people across ages. TCRdb reprocessed the 5' RACE reads with MiXCR, giving one entry per CDR3 protein. The sample holds some 1.1 million distinct CDR3 sequences, about two fifths seen once. Sequencing input: blood. The receptors were gathered from a young man in good health. Each CDR3 is given without its conserved first and last residue. Fields, in order: J gene, V gene, CDR3 protein.

J: TRBJ2-5; V: TRBV10-3; CDR3: AISESKSTGTERETQY
J: TRBJ2-2; V: TRBV28; CDR3: ASSFRVTTGELF
J: TRBJ2-7; V: TRBV5-1; CDR3: ASSLDQISYEQY
J: TRBJ1-1; V: TRBV7-2; CDR3: ASSLQAQTGTEAF
J: TRBJ1-2; V: TRBV4-1; CDR3: ASSQEGGHPNYGYT
J: TRBJ2-7; V: TRBV2; CDR3: ASSPVLYYEQY
J: TRBJ1-1; V: TRBV25-1; CDR3: ASSEGRAGMNTEAF
J: TRBJ2-4; V: TRBV5-1; CDR3: ASSFWTSGLEDLAKDIQY
J: TRBJ1-2; V: TRBV6-6; CDR3: ASSSDTEYGYT
J: TRBJ1-5; V: TRBV19; CDR3: ASSIRGTGINQPQH
J: TRBJ1-1; V: TRBV4-2; CDR3: ASSHRISGSWAF
J: TRBJ1-2; V: TRBV3-1; CDR3: ASTLSLPTGSYYGYT
J: TRBJ2-1; V: TRBV27; CDR3: ASGRGAYNEQF
J: TRBJ2-7; V: TRBV20-1; CDR3: SARDLTGGFYEQY
J: TRBJ1-4; V: TRBV7-9; CDR3: ASSRRNEKLF
J: TRBJ1-6; V: TRBV7-2; CDR3: ASSLSRLYSPLH
J: TRBJ2-5; V: TRBV4-3; CDR3: ASSQDEDIQETQY
J: TRBJ1-1; V: TRBV27; CDR3: ASSVYPANTEAF
J: TRBJ1-2; V: TRBV7-2; CDR3: ASSPPNDRSYGYT
J: TRBJ1-1; V: TRBV6-1; CDR3: ASSEPYTEAF
J: TRBJ2-3; V: TRBV7-9; CDR3: ASSVPSGSRADTQY
J: TRBJ2-6; V: TRBV2; CDR3: ASSLENSGANVLT
J: TRBJ1-1; V: TRBV10-3; CDR3: AISPSGTEAF
J: TRBJ1-1; V: TRBV20-1; CDR3: SARPDRPVTRNTEAF
J: TRBJ2-5; V: TRBV9; CDR3: ASSPNTGNSQETQY
J: TRBJ2-5; V: TRBV7-2; CDR3: ASSLADGIETQY
J: NA; V: TRBV9; CDR3: ASNPGYNEQY
J: TRBJ1-1; V: TRBV15; CDR3: ATSRAFGTGSNTEAF
J: TRBJ2-2; V: TRBV24-1; CDR3: ATSAGSGELF
J: TRBJ1-6; V: TRBV10-3; CDR3: AISERDSANNSPLH
J: TRBJ2-1; V: TRBV20-1; CDR3: SARPLGSSYNEQF